This T cell receptor beta chain is drawn from a study of T cells in Graves' hyperthyroidism and ophthalmopathy. Study background: It was at initial diagnosis, before any treatment, that peripheral blood was collected. Findings of the study overall: Ophthalmopathy, which appeared later, was predicted by the model a median around 6 months before onset. Blood also carried most thyroid clonotypes expanded above 0.001.

CDR3 length: 15 amino acids. J was trimmed by 0 bases and V by 6 bases; bases with no gene match: 7. Germline assignment: CDR1 MDHEN and CDR2 SYDVKM. Details on this clonotype: Its antigen is still unknown.

Amplification of TCR beta CDR3 regions was performed using RNA transcripts as template. The TCR CDR3 first-round RT-PCR relied on the HTBI primer set. TCRdb itself ran the multiplex PCR reads through MiXCR, one entry per CDR3 protein. The repertoire includes roughly 530,000 distinct CDR3 sequences, approximately 17% of them detected once, and 17% sits in the top ten. Sequenced sample: blood. This clonotype originated in a young woman with Graves' ophthalmopathy. The chain couples TRBV28 to TRBJ1-2; 7 bases are a match to TRBD1. The CDR3 bases are TGTGCCAGCAGCCCGGGACAGACCGCTAACTATGGCTACACCTTC. It encodes CASSPGQTANYGYTF.